Shown below are 17 T cell receptor beta chains from a single sample sequenced in a study of T cell clones after liver transplantation. TCRdb's table, derived via immunoSEQ multiplex PCR, lists solely in-frame clones and lacks some. The sample carries roughly 62,000 clones, roughly 70% recorded once. The starting material was CD4+ T cells from blood, obtained at the approximately 16-month timepoint. These receptors originate from a human patient who received a liver transplant. Some T cells may be transferred from the graft donor.

The chain carries TRBV5-1 and TRBJ2-5, with no clear D. Germline CDR1 and CDR2: SGHRS and YFSETQ. CDR3 size: 15 residues. Trimming pared 0 bases from V and 5 bases from J, leaving 14 bases between. CDR3 nucleotide sequence: TGCGCCAGCAGCTTGGGGATAACTAACGCGGAGACCCAGTACTTC. It yields the protein CASSLGITNAETQYF.

CDR3 in amino acids: CASSRTGSNYGYTF. CDR3 DNA: TGTGCCAGCAGTCGGACAGGTTCTAACTATGGCTACACCTTC. This chain uses TRBV11-3 with TRBJ1-2, with TRBD1 identical over 7 bases. V was pared by 6 bases and J by 0 bases, with 4 bases of the junction left unmatched. CDR1 SGHNT and CDR2 YENEEA come from the germline V gene. This CDR3 comprises 14 residues.

The chain uses TRBV6-5 and TRBJ2-7; D might be TRBD1 or TRBD2, each matching 6 bases. This CDR3 is 16 amino acids long. V shed 4 bases and J shed 2 bases, with 18 bases lying between them. Germline CDR1 is MNHEY and CDR2 is SVGAGI. The CDR3 DNA follows: TGTGCCAGCAGTTTCGACCCGGGGGCAGGCACCTACGAGCAGTACGTC. Protein sequence: CASSFDPGAGTYEQYV.

This rearrangement joins TRBV7-9 to TRBJ1-4, with a tentative D call TRBD1 (5 bases). V was pared by 0 bases and J by 7 bases, with 9 bases between. CDR1 is SEHNR, CDR2 FQNEAQ, per germline (reference sequence). The CDR3 has 14 residues. Here the CDR3 DNA reads TGTGCCAGCAGCTTAGCGGGACCTCCTGAAAAACTGTTTTTT. Protein sequence: CASSLAGPPEKLFF.

This clone is a singleton in its sample. The chain recombines TRBV5-4 with TRBJ2-5, with a weak D call TRBD2 (6 bases). CDR3 length equals 13 residues. V was clipped by 4 bases and J by 5 bases, with 12 bases between them. The germline V gene encodes CDR1 SGHNT and CDR2 YYREEE (reference sequence). The DNA for the CDR3 is TGTGCCAGCAGCCCTGGGACTGGGGAGACCCAGTACTTC. Amino acid sequence: CASSPGTGETQYF.

The V gene is TRBV2, the J gene TRBJ2-3, with 9 bases aligning to TRBD2. The germline V gene encodes CDR1 SNHLY and CDR2 FYNNEI. V was pared by 5 bases and J by 1 base, with 1 base of the junction left unmatched. CDR3 length: 14 residues. The DNA for the CDR3 is TGTGCCAGCAGTAAGCGGGGGGGCACAGATACGCAGTATTTT. Translated: CASSKRGGTDTQYF.

The gene calls are TRBV27 and TRBJ2-5; 10 bases match TRBD2. Unmatched junction bases numbered 12, after V lost 4 bases and J lost 7 bases. This CDR3 comprises 16 residues. CDR1 is MNHEY and CDR2 is SMNVEV in the germline V gene (reference sequence). The chain's CDR3 is CASSSYNLAGVVTQYF. In DNA, the CDR3 is TGTGCCAGCAGTTCGTACAATCTAGCGGGAGTAGTGACCCAGTACTTC.

This sequence joins TRBV10-3 and TRBJ2-2; the D gene is possibly TRBD1 (6 bases). The CDR3 length is 12 residues. Per germline, CDR1 ENHRY and CDR2 SYGVKD. Deletions cut 7 bases from V and 3 bases from J, with 6 bases between. CDR3 loop: CAIKGDTGELFF. In DNA, the CDR3 is TGTGCCATCAAGGGGGACACCGGGGAGCTGTTTTTT.

The table lists this clone with a few counts. The V gene is TRBV5-1, the J gene TRBJ2-7; the D gene is possibly TRBD1 (6 bases). There are 12 residues in the CDR3. Trimming pared 4 bases from V and 4 bases from J, leaving 9 bases between. Looked up from germline, CDR1 is SGHRS and CDR2 is YFSETQ. CDR3 in DNA: TGCGCCAGCAGCAAGGACAGTTACGAGCAGTACTTC. Its protein product is CASSKDSYEQYF.

This chain uses TRBV18 with TRBJ1-1; D is uncertain. CDR1 and CDR2 from the germline V gene are KGHSH and LQKENI. CDR3 length: 12 residues. V lost 6 bases, J lost 7 bases, and 12 bases lay in between. DNA of the CDR3: TGTGCCAGCTCCCCAGGTGGTCATGAAGCTTTCTTT. Translating it yields CASSPGGHEAFF.

The gene calls are TRBV2 and TRBJ1-1; the D gene is possibly TRBD1 (6 bases). Trimming pared 11 bases from V and 5 bases from J, leaving 15 bases between. This CDR3 has 12 amino acids. Germline CDR1 reads SNHLY; CDR2 reads FYNNEI. CDR3 in DNA: TGTGCCGGAAACAGGGAAGGGACTGAAGCTTTCTTT. It yields the protein CAGNREGTEAFF.

The V call is TRBV30, the J call TRBJ2-2; TRBD1 agrees at 9 bases. Unmatched junction bases numbered 5, after V lost 5 bases and J lost 7 bases. CDR3 size: 13 residues. Germline CDR1 GTSNPN, CDR2 SVGIG (reference sequence). The CDR3 spells CAWGRQGGGELFF. For the CDR3, the DNA is TGTGCCTGGGGGCGACAGGGGGGCGGGGAGCTGTTTTTT. The entire variable domain, with the rest obtained from reference TRBV30 and TRBJ2-2, is as follows: SQTIHQWPATLVQPVGSPLSLECTVEGTSNPNLYWYRQAAGRGLQLLFYSVGIGQISSEVPQNLSASRPQDRQFILSSKKLLLSDSGFYLCAWGRQGGGELFFGEGSRLTVL.

In its sample, this clone was seen once. The chain links TRBV5-4 to TRBJ1-2, with D unclear. CDR3 length: 13 amino acids. V lost 0 bases and J 0 bases, leaving 3 bases between the germline ends. CDR1 and CDR2 from the germline V gene are SGHNT and YYREEE (reference sequence). Here the CDR3 reads CASSLAANYGYTF. The CDR3 DNA follows: TGTGCCAGCAGCTTGGCAGCTAACTATGGCTACACCTTC. Full variable domain (missing parts from reference TRBV5-4 and TRBJ1-2): ETGVTQSPTHLIKTRGQQVTLRCSSQSGHNTVSWYQQALGQGPQFIFQYYREEENGRGNFPPRFSGLQFPNYSSELNVNALELDDSALYLCASSLAANYGYTFGSGTRLTVV.

This chain joins TRBV7-9 and TRBJ2-7, with TRBD2 matching over 13 bases. This CDR3 is 16 amino acids long. With 5 bases clipped from V and 6 bases from J, the junction kept 10 bases outside the gene matches. Germline V lookup: CDR1 SEHNR, CDR2 FQNEAQ (reference sequence). CDR3 nucleotide sequence: TGTGCCAGCAGCGCATTCAAGGGACTAGCGGGGTCCGAGCAGTACTTC. Translation gives CASSAFKGLAGSEQYF.

A single count supports this clone. This rearrangement joins TRBV2 to TRBJ2-3; D gene ambiguous. Trimming stripped 6 bases from V and 2 bases from J, with 18 bases between. CDR3 length: 16 amino acids. Germline CDR1 and CDR2: SNHLY and FYNNEI. CDR3 residues: CASSDLGRDITDTQYF. The CDR3 DNA sequence: TGTGCCAGCAGCGACCTCGGACGAGATATCACAGATACGCAGTATTTT.

Details on this clone: Compared with germline, one end of the junction differs, possibly owing to a read error. The chain couples TRBV5-4 to TRBJ2-2; D not resolved. Germline V CDR1 and CDR2: SGHNT, YYREEE (reference sequence). The CDR3 runs to 15 residues. CDR3 in DNA: TGCGCCAGCAGCCAAGATAACAGCCTCACCGGGGAGCTGTTTTTT. Translation gives CASSQDNSLTGELFF.

The chain is built from TRBV5-4 and TRBJ1-1, with TRBD1 matching over 7 bases. This CDR3 has 14 amino acids. Germline CDR1 SGHNT, CDR2 YYREEE (reference sequence). V shed 4 bases and J 1 base; nucleotides not matched to a gene: 4. The CDR3, as DNA: TGTGCCAGCAGCCAGGGGGGTGGGAACACTGAAGCTTTCTTT. Amino acids: CASSQGGGNTEAFF.